This TCR beta chain appears in the sequencing data of a study of identifying expanded T cells in peripheral blood. The repertoire was sequenced with immunoSEQ multiplex PCR; TCRdb's copy has only in-frame clones and lacks some. The sample includes approximately 130,000 clones, roughly 90% of them seen just once. This CDR3 contains 16 residues. Trimming removed 4 bases from V and 2 bases from J; junction bases left unmatched: 6. Germline CDR1 reads SGHNT; CDR2 reads YYREEE (reference sequence). Sequenced sample: blood. The rearrangement links TRBV5-4 to TRBJ2-1; TRBD2 matches 10 bases. This clonotype was sampled from a person aged 18 to 70 in good health. CDR3 DNA: TGTGCCAGCAGCCCTGGGAGCGGGAGGGCCTACAATGAGCAGTTCTTC. Protein product: CASSPGSGRAYNEQFF.